The 6 T cell receptor beta chains below all came from one sample that was sequenced in a study of CD8+ T cells in alopecia areata. After isolation, RNA underwent reverse transcription to generate cDNA as the sequencing template. Sequenced by immunoSEQ multiplex PCR; TCRdb stores in-frame clones only, minus some. This table has about 210,000 clones, 64% appearing once. Treatment here: oral pan-JAK inhibitor, 5-10 mg twice daily. The sequenced sample was CD4+ T cells sorted from blood, obtained at week 4, from a patient treated with tofacitinib. The receptors shown here come from a human donor with alopecia areata.

This rearrangement joins TRBV30 to TRBJ2-7; 11 bases align to TRBD2. Per germline, CDR1 GTSNPN and CDR2 SVGIG (reference sequence). The ends lost 7 bases at V and 0 bases at J; junction bases unmatched: 5. The CDR3 loop spans 14 amino acids. The DNA for the CDR3 is TGTGCCTCAACCGGGACTAGCGGCTCCTACGAGCAGTACTTC. It codes for CASTGTSGSYEQYF. Together with reference TRBV30 and TRBJ2-7, the CDR3 gives the full variable domain: SQTIHQWPATLVQPVGSPLSLECTVEGTSNPNLYWYRQAAGRGLQLLFYSVGIGQISSEVPQNLSASRPQDRQFILSSKKLLLSDSGFYLCASTGTSGSYEQYFGPGTRLTVT.

In DNA, the CDR3 is TGTGCCAGCAGCCAGAGCGGGGGACCGCCCCCCGGGGAGCTGTTTTTT. As protein: CASSQSGGPPPGELFF. This chain joins TRBV7-8 and TRBJ2-2; TRBD2 matches 8 bases. The V segment lost 5 bases and the J segment 6 bases; nucleotides outside the gene matches: 11. CDR1 and CDR2 (germline): SGHVS, FQNEAQ. CDR3 length: 16 amino acids.

This clone showed up just once. The chain uses TRBV7-9 and TRBJ1-6, with D unresolved. The CDR3 totals 14 residues. Germline CDR1 and CDR2: SEHNR and FQNEAQ (reference sequence). Trimming removed 3 bases at V and 9 bases at J, with 12 bases between. The CDR3 sequence is CASSFGESGSPLHF. CDR3 DNA sequence: TGTGCCAGCAGCTTCGGGGAATCGGGTTCACCCCTCCACTTT.

CDR3 region: CASSLSARESYGYTF. The CDR3 coding sequence is TGTGCCAGCAGCTTAAGCGCCCGGGAATCTTATGGCTACACCTTC. The rearrangement joins TRBV5-5 to TRBJ1-2; D gene unclear. The CDR3 loop spans 15 amino acids. V lost 2 bases and J lost 5, with 16 bases in between. Germline V gives CDR1 SGHKS, CDR2 YYEKEE (reference sequence). Full variable domain (missing parts from reference TRBV5-5 and TRBJ1-2): DAGVTQSPTHLIKTRGQQVTLRCSPISGHKSVSWYQQVLGQGPQFIFQYYEKEERGRGNFPDRFSARQFPNYSSELNVNALLLGDSALYLCASSLSARESYGYTFGSGTRLTVV.

This chain uses TRBV25-1 with TRBJ1-3; no firm D call. This CDR3 region has 15 residues. Germline CDR1 reads MGHDK; CDR2 reads SYGVNS. V gave up 4 bases and J gave up 4 bases, with 14 bases separating them. DNA of the CDR3: TGTGCCAGCAGTGCGCCATATTTGGTCGGAAACACCATATATTTT. It yields the protein CASSAPYLVGNTIYF.

This chain connects TRBV7-9 to TRBJ1-6; D unresolved. In germline, CDR1 is SEHNR, CDR2 FQNEAQ (reference sequence). V shed 0 bases and J shed 5 bases, with 5 bases lying between them. The CDR3 runs to 14 residues. CDR3 sequence: CASSLAGNNSPLHF. Written as DNA, the CDR3 is TGTGCCAGCAGCTTAGCCGGGAATAATTCACCCCTCCACTTT.